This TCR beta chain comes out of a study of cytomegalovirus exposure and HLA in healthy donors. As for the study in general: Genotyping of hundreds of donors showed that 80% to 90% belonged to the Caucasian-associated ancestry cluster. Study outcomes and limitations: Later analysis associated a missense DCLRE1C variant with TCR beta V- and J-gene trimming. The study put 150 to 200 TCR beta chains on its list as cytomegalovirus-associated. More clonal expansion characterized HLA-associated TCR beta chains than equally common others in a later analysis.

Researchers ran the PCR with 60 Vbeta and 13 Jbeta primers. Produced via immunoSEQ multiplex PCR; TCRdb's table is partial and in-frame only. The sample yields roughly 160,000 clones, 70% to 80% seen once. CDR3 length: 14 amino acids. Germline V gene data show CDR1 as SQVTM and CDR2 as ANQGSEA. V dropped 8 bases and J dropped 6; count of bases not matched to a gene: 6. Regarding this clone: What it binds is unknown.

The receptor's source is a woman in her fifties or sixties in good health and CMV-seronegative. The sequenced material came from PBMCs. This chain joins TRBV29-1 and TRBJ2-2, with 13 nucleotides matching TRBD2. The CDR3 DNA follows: TGCAGCTTTTCACTAGCGGGGGGGGCCGGGGAGCTGTTTTTT. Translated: CSFSLAGGAGELFF.